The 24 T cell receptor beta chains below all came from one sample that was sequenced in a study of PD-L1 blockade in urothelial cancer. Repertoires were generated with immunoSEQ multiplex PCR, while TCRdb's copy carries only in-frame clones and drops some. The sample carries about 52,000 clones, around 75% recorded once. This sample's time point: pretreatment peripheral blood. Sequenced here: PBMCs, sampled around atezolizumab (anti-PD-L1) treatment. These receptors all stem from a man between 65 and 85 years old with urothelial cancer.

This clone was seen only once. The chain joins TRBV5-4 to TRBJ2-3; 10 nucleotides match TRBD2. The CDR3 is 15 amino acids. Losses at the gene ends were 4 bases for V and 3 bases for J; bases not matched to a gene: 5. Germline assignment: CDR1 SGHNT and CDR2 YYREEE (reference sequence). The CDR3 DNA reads TGTGCCAGCAGCCAAGCGGGGGGGGTAACAGATACGCAGTATTTT. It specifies CASSQAGGVTDTQYF.

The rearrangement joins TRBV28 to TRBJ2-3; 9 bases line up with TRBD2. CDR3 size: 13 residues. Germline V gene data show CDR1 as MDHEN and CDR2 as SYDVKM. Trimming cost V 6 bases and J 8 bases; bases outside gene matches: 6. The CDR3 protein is CASSLSGSGTQYF. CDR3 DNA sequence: TGTGCCAGCAGCCTTAGCGGGAGTGGTACGCAGTATTTT.

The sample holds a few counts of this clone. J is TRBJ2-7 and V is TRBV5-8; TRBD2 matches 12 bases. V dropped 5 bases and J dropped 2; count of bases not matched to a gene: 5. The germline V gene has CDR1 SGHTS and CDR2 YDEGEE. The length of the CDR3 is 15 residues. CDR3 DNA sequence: TGTGCCAGCAGTTCTGGACTAGCGGGAACCTACGAGCAGTACTTC. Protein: CASSSGLAGTYEQYF.

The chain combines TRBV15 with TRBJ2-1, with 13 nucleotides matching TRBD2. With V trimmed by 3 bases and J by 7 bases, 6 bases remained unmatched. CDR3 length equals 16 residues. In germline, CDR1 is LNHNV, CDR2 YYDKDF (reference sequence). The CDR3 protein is CATSSAGTSGENEQFF. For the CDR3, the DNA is TGTGCCACCAGCAGCGCCGGGACTAGCGGGGAAAATGAGCAGTTCTTC.

DNA for the CDR3: TGTGCCAGCAGCGTAGCAGGGTCTTGGACAGATACGCAGTATTTT. It translates to CASSVAGSWTDTQYF. This chain links TRBV9 with TRBJ2-3; a possible D gene is TRBD1 (5 bases). The CDR3 has 15 residues. CDR1 is SGDLS and CDR2 is YYNGEE in the germline V gene. Trimming took off 0 bases at V and 3 bases at J, with 11 bases between the two ends.

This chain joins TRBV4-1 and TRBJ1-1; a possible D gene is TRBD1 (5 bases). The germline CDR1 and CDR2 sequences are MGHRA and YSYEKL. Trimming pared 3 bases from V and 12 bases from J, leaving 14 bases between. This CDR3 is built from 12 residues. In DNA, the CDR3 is TGCGCCAGCAGCCACAGGGCCAGCGGGACTTTCTTT. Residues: CASSHRASGTFF.

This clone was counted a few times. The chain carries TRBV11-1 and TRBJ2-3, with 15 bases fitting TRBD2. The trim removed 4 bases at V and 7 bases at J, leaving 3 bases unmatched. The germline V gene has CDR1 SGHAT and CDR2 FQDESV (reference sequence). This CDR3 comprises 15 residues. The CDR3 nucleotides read TGTGCCAGCAGCTGGGGGACTAGCGGGAGGAATACGCAGTATTTT. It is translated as CASSWGTSGRNTQYF.

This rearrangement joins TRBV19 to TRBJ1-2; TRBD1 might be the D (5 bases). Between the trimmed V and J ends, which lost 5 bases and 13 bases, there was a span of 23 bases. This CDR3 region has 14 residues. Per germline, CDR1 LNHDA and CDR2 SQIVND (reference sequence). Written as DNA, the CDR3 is TGTGCCAGTAGTCAATCTCTTGAAGTCCAGGGCCGCACCTTC. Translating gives CASSQSLEVQGRTF.

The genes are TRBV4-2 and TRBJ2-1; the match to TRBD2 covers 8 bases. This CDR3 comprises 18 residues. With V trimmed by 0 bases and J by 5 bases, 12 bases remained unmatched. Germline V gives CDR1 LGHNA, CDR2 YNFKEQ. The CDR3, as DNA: TGTGCCAGCAGCCAAGATCCAGTTGGGCTAGCGGGCAACAATGAGCAGTTCTTC. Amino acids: CASSQDPVGLAGNNEQFF.

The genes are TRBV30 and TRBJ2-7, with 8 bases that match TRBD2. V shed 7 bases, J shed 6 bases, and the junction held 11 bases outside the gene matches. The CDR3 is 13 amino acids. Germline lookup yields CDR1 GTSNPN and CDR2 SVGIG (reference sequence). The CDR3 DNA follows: TGTGCCTACTCAGCGGGAGAGGGACTCGAGCAGTACTTC. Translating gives CAYSAGEGLEQYF.

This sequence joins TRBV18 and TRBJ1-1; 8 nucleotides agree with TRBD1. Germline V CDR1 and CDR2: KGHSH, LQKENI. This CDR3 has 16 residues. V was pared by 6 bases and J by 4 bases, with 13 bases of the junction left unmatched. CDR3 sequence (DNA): TGTGCCAGCTCCCCCAGCAGGGGGCGCGGGAGCACTGAAGCTTTCTTT. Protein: CASSPSRGRGSTEAFF.

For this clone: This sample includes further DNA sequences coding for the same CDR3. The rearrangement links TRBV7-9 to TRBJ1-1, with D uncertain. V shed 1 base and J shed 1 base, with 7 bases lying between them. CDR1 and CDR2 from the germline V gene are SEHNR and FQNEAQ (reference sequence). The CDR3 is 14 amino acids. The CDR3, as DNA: TGTGCCAGCAGCTTAGTGCAGTCGAACACTGAAGCTTTCTTT. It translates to CASSLVQSNTEAFF.

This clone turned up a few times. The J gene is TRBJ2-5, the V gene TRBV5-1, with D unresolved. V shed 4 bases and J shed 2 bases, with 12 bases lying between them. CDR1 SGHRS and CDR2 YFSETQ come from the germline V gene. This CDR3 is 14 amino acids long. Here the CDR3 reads CASSRLSQQETQYF. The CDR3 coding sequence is TGCGCCAGCAGCCGGTTAAGTCAACAAGAGACCCAGTACTTC.

As DNA, the CDR3 is TGTGCCCTGAGGGTTTCGAACACTGAAGCTTTCTTT. Protein sequence: CALRVSNTEAFF. J is TRBJ1-1 and V is TRBV19, with unresolved D. V gave up 11 bases and J gave up 1 base, with 11 bases separating them. The CDR3 consists of 12 residues. The germline V gene encodes CDR1 LNHDA and CDR2 SQIVND (reference sequence). The full variable domain, in which reference TRBV19 and TRBJ1-1 provide the parts outside the CDR3, is DGGITQSPKYLFRKEGQNVTLSCEQNLNHDAMYWYRQDPGQGLRLIYYSQIVNDFQKGDIAEGYSVSREKKESFPLTVTSAQKNPTAFYLCALRVSNTEAFFGQGTRLTVV.

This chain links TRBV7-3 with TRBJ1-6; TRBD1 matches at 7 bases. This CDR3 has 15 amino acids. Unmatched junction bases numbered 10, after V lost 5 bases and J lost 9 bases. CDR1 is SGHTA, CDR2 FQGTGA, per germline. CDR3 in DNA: TGTGCCAGCAGCGCATACAGGGGCTCGACTTCACCCCTCCACTTT. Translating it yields CASSAYRGSTSPLHF.

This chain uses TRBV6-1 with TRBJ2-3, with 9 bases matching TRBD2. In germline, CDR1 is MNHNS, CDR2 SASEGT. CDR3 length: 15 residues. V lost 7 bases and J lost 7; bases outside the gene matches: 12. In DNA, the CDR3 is TGTGCCAGCACACTAATCATGGCGGGGGGGAATACGCAGTATTTT. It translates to CASTLIMAGGNTQYF.

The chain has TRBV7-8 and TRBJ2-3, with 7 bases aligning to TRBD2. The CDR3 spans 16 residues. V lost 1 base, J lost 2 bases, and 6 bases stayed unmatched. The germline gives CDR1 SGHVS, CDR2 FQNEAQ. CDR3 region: CASSLDGGGTTDTQYF. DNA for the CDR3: TGTGCCAGCAGCTTAGACGGGGGAGGGACCACAGATACGCAGTATTTT. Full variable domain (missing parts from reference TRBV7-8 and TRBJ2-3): GAGVSQSPRYKVAKRGQDVALRCDPISGHVSLFWYQQALGQGPEFLTYFQNEAQLDKSGLPSDRFFAERPEGSVSTLKIQRTQQEDSAVYLCASSLDGGGTTDTQYFGPGTRLTVL.

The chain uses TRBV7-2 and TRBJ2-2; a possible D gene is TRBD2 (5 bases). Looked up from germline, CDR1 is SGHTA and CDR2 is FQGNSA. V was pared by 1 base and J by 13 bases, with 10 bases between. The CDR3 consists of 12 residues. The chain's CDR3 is CASSLGAGVLFF. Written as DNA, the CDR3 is TGTGCCAGCAGCTTAGGTGCGGGTGTGCTGTTTTTT.

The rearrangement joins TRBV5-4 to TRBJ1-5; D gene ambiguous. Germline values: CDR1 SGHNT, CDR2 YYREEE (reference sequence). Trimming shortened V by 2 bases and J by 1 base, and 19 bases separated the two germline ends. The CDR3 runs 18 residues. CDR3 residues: CASSLTLSNLWSNQPQHF. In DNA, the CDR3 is TGTGCCAGCAGCTTAACACTATCCAACCTATGGAGCAATCAGCCCCAGCATTTT.

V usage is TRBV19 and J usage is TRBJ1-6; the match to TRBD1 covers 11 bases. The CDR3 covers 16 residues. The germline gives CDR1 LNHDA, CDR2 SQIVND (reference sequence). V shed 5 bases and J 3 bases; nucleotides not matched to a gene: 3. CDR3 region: CASSSGTGGYNSPLHF. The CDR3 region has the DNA TGTGCCAGTAGTTCTGGGACAGGGGGCTATAATTCACCCCTCCACTTT.

The CDR3 sequence: CASSQPTGGNTIYF. CDR3 bases: TGCGCCAGCAGCCAACCGACAGGGGGAAACACCATATATTTT. This chain joins TRBV4-1 and TRBJ1-3; 7 nucleotides align to TRBD1. This CDR3 is 14 amino acids long. Germline V gene sequence: CDR1 MGHRA, CDR2 YSYEKL. The ends lost 2 bases at V and 4 bases at J; junction bases unmatched: 2.

The CDR3 nucleotides read TGTGCCAGCTCACCAGGCGACAGGTACAATTCACCCCTCCACTTT. It yields the protein CASSPGDRYNSPLHF. The V call is TRBV18, the J call TRBJ1-6; D perhaps matches TRBD1 (6 bases). Germline CDR1 reads KGHSH; CDR2 reads LQKENI. Trimming pared 2 bases from V and 7 bases from J, leaving 12 bases between. The CDR3 consists of 15 residues.

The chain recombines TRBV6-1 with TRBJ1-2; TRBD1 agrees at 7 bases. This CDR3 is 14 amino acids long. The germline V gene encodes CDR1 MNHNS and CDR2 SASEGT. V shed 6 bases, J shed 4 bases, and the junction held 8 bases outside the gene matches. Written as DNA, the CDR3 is TGTGCCAGCAGCGACAGGGTTAGGGCCTATGGCTACACCTTC. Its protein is CASSDRVRAYGYTF.

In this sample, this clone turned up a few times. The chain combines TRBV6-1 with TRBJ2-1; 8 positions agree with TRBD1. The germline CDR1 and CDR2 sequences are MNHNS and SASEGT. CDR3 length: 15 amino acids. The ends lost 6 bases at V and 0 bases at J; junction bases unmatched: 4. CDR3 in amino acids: CASRVQGASYNEQFF. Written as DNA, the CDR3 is TGTGCCAGCAGGGTCCAGGGGGCCTCCTACAATGAGCAGTTCTTC.